One and the same sample provided the 4 T cell receptor beta chains below, sequenced in a study of blood T cell repertoires in COVID-19. Method: immunoSEQ multiplex PCR; TCRdb's copy keeps in-frame clones and lacks some. The table lists 200,000 to 250,000 clones, around 90% of them singletons, with around 0.86% in the top ten. The sample was peripheral blood. The source of these receptors is a man aged 25-40 years with COVID-19, enrolled during active disease.

The CDR3 DNA follows: TGCGCCAGCAGCTTGGCCGCGTCAACTAATGAAAAACTGTTTTTT. As protein: CASSLAASTNEKLFF. V gene TRBV5-1 combines with J gene TRBJ1-4; D uncertain. Germline V gene data show CDR1 as SGHRS and CDR2 as YFSETQ. V shed 0 bases and J shed 0 bases, with 6 bases lying between them. The length of the CDR3 is 15 residues.

V gene TRBV3-1 (or the pseudogene TRBV3-2) combines with J gene TRBJ1-3; 9 bases are shared with TRBD1. The CDR3 runs 21 residues. Germline CDR1 is LGHDT and CDR2 is YNNKEL (reference sequence). With 0 bases clipped from V and 1 base from J, the junction kept 16 bases outside the gene matches. For the CDR3, the DNA is TGTGCCAGCAGCCAAGATCTCGGAGCGACAGGGGGTTCCCTATCTGGAAACACCATATATTTT. The encoded protein is CASSQDLGATGGSLSGNTIYF.

This chain connects TRBV7-3 to TRBJ2-3; 8 bases line up with TRBD1. This CDR3 is built from 15 residues. J lost 3 bases, V lost 5 bases, and 7 bases had no gene match. From germline, CDR1 is SGHTA and CDR2 FQGTGA. The chain's CDR3 is CASSKDRVETDTQYF. The CDR3 nucleotides read TGTGCCAGCAGCAAGGACAGGGTAGAAACAGATACGCAGTATTTT.

The chain joins TRBV21-1 to TRBJ2-1; the table's D call TRBD2 went unverified against the DNA. TRBV21-1 is listed as a pseudogene. The CDR3 consists of 15 residues. The CDR3 loop is CASSNGGGDLNEQFF. DNA of the CDR3: TGTGCCAGCAGCAACGGAGGGGGGGATCTCAATGAGCAGTTCTTC.